This T cell receptor beta chain was identified in a study of blood T cell repertoires in COVID-19. In the study overall: Sample material is recorded as cDNA or gDNA derived from T cells, B-cell-depleted T cells, or PBMCs.

This clone was counted only a few times. CDR1 is KGHSH and CDR2 is LQKENI in the germline V gene. The CDR3 runs 15 residues. Trimming pared 3 bases from V and 8 bases from J, leaving 17 bases between. Repertoires were generated with immunoSEQ multiplex PCR, while TCRdb's copy carries only in-frame clones and drops some. The sample contains approximately 300,000 clones, more than 80% of which appear only once. J is TRBJ1-3 and V is TRBV18, with a tentative D call TRBD1 (6 bases). The receptor comes from a man between 18 and 35 years old who had recovered from COVID-19. The sequenced sample consisted of peripheral blood. CDR3 in DNA: TGTGCCAGCTCACCCCTCCCCGACAGGACGCACACCATATATTTT. Translated: CASSPLPDRTHTIYF.